This T cell receptor beta chain comes out of a study of blood T cells in healthy people across ages. Germline V gene data show CDR1 as SQVTM and CDR2 as ANQGSEA. The CDR3 length is 15 residues. V was pared by 2 bases and J by 5 bases, with 7 bases of the junction left unmatched. Alongside a J-beta primer mix, a sample-barcoded 5' primer served in a second PCR lasting about 6 to 12 cycles. TCRdb reanalysed the 5' RACE reads using MiXCR and keeps one entry per CDR3 protein. The table lists about 670,000 distinct CDR3 sequences, roughly two fifths of them singletons. V is TRBV29-1 and J is TRBJ2-1; 9 nucleotides line up with TRBD2. This clonotype originated in a man older than 75 in good health. The sample consisted of blood. CDR3 bases: TGCAGCGTTGAAAGGCGGGAGGGCCTTGACAATGAGCAGTTCTTC. Translation: CSVERREGLDNEQFF.